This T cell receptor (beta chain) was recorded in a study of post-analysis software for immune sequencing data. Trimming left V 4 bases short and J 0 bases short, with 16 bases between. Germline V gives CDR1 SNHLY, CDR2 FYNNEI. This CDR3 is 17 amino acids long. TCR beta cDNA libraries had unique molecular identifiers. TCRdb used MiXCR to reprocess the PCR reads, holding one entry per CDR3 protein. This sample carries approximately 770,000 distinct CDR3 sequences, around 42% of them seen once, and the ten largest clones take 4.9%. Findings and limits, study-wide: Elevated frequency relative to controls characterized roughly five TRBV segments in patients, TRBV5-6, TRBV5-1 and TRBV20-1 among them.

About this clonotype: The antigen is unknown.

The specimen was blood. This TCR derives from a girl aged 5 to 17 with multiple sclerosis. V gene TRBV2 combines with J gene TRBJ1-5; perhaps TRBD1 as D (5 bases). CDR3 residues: CASSVGRGINSNQPQHF. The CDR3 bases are TGTGCCAGCAGTGTGGGACGAGGGATTAATAGCAATCAGCCCCAGCATTTT. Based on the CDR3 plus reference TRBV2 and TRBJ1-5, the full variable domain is EPEVTQTPSHQVTQMGQEVILRCVPISNHLYFYWYRQILGQKVEFLVSFYNNEISEKSEIFDDQFSVERPDGSNFTLKIRSTKLEDSAMYFCASSVGRGINSNQPQHFGDGTRLSIL.